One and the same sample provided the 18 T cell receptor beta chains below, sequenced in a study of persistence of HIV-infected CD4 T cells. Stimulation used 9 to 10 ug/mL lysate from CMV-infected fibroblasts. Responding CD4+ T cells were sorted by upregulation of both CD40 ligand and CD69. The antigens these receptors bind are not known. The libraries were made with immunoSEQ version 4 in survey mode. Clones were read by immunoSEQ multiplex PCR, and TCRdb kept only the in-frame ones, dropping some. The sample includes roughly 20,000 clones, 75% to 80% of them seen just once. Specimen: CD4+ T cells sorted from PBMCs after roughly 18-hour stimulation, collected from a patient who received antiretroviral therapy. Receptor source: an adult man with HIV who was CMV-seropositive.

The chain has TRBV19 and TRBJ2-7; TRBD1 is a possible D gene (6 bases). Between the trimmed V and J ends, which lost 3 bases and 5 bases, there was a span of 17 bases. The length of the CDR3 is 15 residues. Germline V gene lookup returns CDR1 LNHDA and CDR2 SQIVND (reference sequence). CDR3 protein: CASSIPGSRGHEQYF. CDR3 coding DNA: TGTGCCAGTAGTATTCCGGGCTCCAGGGGCCACGAGCAGTACTTC.

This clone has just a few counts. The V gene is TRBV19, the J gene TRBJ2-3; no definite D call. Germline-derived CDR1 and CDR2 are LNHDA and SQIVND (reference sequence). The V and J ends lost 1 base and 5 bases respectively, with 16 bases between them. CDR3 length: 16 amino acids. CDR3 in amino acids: CASSIGTTKSRDTQYF. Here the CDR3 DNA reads TGTGCCAGTAGTATAGGGACCACCAAGAGTAGAGATACGCAGTATTTT.

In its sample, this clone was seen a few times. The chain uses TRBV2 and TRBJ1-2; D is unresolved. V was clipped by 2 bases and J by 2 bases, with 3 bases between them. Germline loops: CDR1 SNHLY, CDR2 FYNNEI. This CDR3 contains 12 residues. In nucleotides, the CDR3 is TGTGCCAGCAGTGAAAGAAACTATGGCTACACCTTC. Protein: CASSERNYGYTF.

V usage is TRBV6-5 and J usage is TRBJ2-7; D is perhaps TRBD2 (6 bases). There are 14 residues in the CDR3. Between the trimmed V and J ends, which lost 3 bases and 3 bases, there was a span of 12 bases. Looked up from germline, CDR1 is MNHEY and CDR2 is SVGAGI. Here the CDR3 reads CASSYLTSNYEQYF. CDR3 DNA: TGTGCCAGCAGTTATCTGACTAGTAACTACGAGCAGTACTTC.

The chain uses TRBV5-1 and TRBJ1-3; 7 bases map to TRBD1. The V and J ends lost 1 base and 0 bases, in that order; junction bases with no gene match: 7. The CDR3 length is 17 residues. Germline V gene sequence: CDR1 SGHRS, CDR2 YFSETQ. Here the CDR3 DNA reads TGCGCCAGCAGCTTGTTGGACAGGACCTCCTCTGGAAACACCATATATTTT. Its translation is CASSLLDRTSSGNTIYF.

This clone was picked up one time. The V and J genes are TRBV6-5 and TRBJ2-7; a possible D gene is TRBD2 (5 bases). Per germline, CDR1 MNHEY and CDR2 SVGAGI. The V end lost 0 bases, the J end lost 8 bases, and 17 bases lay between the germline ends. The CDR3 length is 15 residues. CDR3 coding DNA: TGTGCCAGCAGTTACTCGGTTCGGGGTTCCGGCCAGCAGTACTTC. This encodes CASSYSVRGSGQQYF.

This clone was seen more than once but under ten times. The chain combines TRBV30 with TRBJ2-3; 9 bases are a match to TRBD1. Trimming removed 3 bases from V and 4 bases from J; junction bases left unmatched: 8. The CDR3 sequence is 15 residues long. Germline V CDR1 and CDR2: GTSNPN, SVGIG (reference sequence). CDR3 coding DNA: TGTGCCTGGAGCATACAGGGGGCGACCTCAGATACGCAGTATTTT. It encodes CAWSIQGATSDTQYF.

The chain's CDR3 is CASSVGPRGEAFF. The CDR3 DNA reads as TGCGCCAGCAGTGTAGGTCCCCGGGGTGAAGCTTTCTTT. The genes are TRBV10-2 and TRBJ1-1, with unresolved D. The CDR3 spans 13 residues. Trimming pared 4 bases from V and 7 bases from J, leaving 13 bases between. Germline CDR1 reads WSHSY; CDR2 reads SAAADI.

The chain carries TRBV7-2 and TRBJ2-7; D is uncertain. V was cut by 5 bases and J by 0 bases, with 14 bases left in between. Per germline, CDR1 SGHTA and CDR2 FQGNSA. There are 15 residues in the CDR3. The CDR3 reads CASSQSSASSYEQYF. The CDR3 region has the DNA TGTGCCAGCAGCCAAAGTAGTGCAAGCTCCTACGAGCAGTACTTC.

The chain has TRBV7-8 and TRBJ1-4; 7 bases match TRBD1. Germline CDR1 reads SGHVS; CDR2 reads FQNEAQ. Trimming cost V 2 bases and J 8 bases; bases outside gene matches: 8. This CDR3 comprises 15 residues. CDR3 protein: CASSLLRTGAEKLFF. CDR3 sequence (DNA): TGTGCCAGCAGCTTATTGAGAACAGGGGCCGAAAAACTGTTTTTT.

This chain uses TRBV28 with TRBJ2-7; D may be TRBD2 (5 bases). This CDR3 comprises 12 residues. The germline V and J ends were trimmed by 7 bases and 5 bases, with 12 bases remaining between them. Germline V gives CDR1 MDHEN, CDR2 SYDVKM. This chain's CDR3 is CASMTGNHEQYF. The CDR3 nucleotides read TGTGCCAGCATGACGGGAAACCACGAGCAGTACTTC.

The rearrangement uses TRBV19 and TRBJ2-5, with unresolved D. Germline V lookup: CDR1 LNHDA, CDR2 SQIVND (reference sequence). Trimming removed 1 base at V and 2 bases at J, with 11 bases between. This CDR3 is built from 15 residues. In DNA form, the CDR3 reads TGTGCCAGTAGTATAGCGGAAGGGTCTCAAGAGACCCAGTACTTC. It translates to CASSIAEGSQETQYF.

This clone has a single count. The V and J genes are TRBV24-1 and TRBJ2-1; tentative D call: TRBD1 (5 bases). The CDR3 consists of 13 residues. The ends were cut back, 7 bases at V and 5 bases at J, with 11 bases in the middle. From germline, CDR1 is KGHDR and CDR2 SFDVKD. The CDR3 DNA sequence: TGTGCCACCAGAATAGGGGTCGACAATGAGCAGTTCTTC. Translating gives CATRIGVDNEQFF.

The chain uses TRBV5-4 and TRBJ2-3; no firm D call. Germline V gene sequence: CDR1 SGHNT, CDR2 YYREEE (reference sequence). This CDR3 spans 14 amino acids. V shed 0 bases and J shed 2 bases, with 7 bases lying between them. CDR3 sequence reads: CASSLGVHTDTQYF. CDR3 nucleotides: TGTGCCAGCAGCTTGGGAGTCCACACAGATACGCAGTATTTT.

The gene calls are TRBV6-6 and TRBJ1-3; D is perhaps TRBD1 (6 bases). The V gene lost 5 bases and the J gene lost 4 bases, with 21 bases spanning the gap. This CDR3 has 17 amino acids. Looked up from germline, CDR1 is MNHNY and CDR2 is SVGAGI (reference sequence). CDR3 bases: TGTGCCAGCAGTCTTCATCGTTGGGGGGGCGCAGGAAACACCATATATTTT. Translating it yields CASSLHRWGGAGNTIYF.

CDR3 bases: TGTGCCAGCAGTTTCCGGGACAGGGGTGCCTATGGCTACACCTTC. Protein sequence: CASSFRDRGAYGYTF. The chain carries TRBV6-5 and TRBJ1-2, with TRBD1 identical over 10 bases. The CDR3 contains 15 residues. Unmatched junction bases numbered 6, after V lost 4 bases and J lost 4 bases. CDR1 and CDR2 (germline): MNHEY, SVGAGI.

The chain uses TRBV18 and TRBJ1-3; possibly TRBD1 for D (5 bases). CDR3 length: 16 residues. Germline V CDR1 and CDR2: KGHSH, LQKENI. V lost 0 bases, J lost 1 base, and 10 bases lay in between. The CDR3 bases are TGTGCCAGCTCACCACCGGGGGGTTTATCTGGAAACACCATATATTTT. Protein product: CASSPPGGLSGNTIYF.

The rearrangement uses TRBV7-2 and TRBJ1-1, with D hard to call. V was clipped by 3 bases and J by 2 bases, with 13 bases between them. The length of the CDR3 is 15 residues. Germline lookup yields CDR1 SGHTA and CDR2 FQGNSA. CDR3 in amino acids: CASSLTPSSNTEAFF. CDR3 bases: TGTGCCAGCAGCTTGACACCTTCAAGCAACACTGAAGCTTTCTTT.